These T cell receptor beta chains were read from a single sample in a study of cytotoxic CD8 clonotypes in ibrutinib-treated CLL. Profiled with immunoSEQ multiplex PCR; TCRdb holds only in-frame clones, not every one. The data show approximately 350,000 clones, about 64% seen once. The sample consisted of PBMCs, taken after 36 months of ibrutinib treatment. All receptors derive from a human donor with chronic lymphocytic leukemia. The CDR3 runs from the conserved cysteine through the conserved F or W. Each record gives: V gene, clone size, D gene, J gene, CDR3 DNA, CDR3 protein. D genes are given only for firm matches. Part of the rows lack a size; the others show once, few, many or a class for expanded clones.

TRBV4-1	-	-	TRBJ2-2	TGCGCCAGCAGCCAAAATCCCCTAAACAGGGTTTCTGCCGGGGAGCTGTTTTTT	CASSQNPLNRVSAGELFF
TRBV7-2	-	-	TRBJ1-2	TGTGCCAGCAGCTTAGCATCCGGCTATGGCTACACCTTC	CASSLASGYGYTF
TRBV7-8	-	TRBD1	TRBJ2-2	TGTGCCAGCAGCCGGAGACAGGGGAATTGGAACACCGGGGAGCTGTTTTTT	CASSRRQGNWNTGELFF
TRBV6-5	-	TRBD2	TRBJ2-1	TGTGCCAGCAGTTGGACTAGCGGTAACAATGAGCAGTTCTTC	CASSWTSGNNEQFF
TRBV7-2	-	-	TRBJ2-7	TGTGCCAGCAGTCCGTCCCGGGGTTACGAGCAGTACTTC	CASSPSRGYEQYF
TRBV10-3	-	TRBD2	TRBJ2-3	TGTGCCATCAGTGAGTCGAGTAGGGTAGCGGGTAGGGCCCCAGATACGCAGTATTTT	CAISESSRVAGRAPDTQYF
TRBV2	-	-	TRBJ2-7	TGTGCCAGCAGTCGGGACCCGTCCTACGAGCAGTACTTC	CASSRDPSYEQYF
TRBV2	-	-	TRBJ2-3	TGTGCCAGCGGACTAAGCACAGATACGCAGTATTTT	CASGLSTDTQYF
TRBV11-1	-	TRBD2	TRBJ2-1	TGTGCCAGCAGCTTAGAGGCACTAGCGGTCTACAATGAGCAGTTCTTC	CASSLEALAVYNEQFF
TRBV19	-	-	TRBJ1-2	TGTGCCAGTATGGATTGGGGATTCTATGGCTACACCTTC	CASMDWGFYGYTF
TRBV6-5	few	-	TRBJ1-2	TGTGCCAGCAGTTACCTCGGACAGATCTATGGCTACACCTTC	CASSYLGQIYGYTF
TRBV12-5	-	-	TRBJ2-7	TGTGCTAGTGGGGACCACAAGGGTCGGGGAATCTACGAGCAGTACTTC	CASGDHKGRGIYEQYF
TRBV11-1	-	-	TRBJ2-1	TGTGCCAGCAGCTCCTCTCTTACTAGATCCTACAATGAGCAGTTCTTC	CASSSSLTRSYNEQFF
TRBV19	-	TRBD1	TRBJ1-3	TGTGCCAGTAAGCACAGGGGCGCTTCTGGAAACACCATATATTTT	CASKHRGASGNTIYF
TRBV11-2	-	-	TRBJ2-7	TGTGCCAGCAGCTTAGATGCCGGGTCATCGAGGGAGCAGTACTTC	CASSLDAGSSREQYF
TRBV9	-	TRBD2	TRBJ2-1	TGTGCCAGCTATAAGCGGGAGGGAACCTACAATGAGCAGTTCTTC	CASYKREGTYNEQFF
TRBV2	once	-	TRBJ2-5	TGTGCCAGCAGTGGGGTCCACCAAGAGACCCAGTACTTC	CASSGVHQETQYF
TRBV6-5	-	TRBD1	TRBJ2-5	TGTGCCAGCAGCAGGGACAGGAGGATCCAGTACTTC	CASSRDRRIQYF
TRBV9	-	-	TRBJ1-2	TGTGCCAGCAGCGTAGCCTTGCCCGCAAGGCGTTATGGCTACACCTTC	CASSVALPARRYGYTF
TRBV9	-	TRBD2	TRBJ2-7	TGTGCCAGCAGCGCCGCTAGCGGTACCTACGAGCAGTACTTC	CASSAASGTYEQYF
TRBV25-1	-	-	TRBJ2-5	TGTGCCAGCAGTGAATGGCCCTGGACCAACCAAGAGACCCAGTACTTC	CASSEWPWTNQETQYF
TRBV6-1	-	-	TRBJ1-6	TGTGCCAGCAGTGAAGGCCCCTTTGGCTCACCCCTCCACTTT	CASSEGPFGSPLHF
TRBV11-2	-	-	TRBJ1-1	TGTGCCAGCAGCTTAGTGTGGGGCGGAAGAACTGAAGCTTTCTTT	CASSLVWGGRTEAFF
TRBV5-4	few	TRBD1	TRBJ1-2	TGTGCCAGCAGCTTGGACAGGGGGCATGGCTACACCTTC	CASSLDRGHGYTF
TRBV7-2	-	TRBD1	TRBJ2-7	TGTGCCAGCAGCTACAGGGGGCTGTGGGAGCAGTACTTC	CASSYRGLWEQYF
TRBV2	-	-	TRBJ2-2	TGTGCCAGCAGTGCGGCGGCCGGGGAGCTGTTTTTT	CASSAAAGELFF
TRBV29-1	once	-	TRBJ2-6	TGCAGCGTTGAAACACCTCCGAATAACATGGAGTTGGTCCGCTCTGGGGCCAACGTCCTGACTTTC	CSVETPPNNMELVRSGANVLTF
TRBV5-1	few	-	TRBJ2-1	TGCGCCAGCAGCTTGCAAGGGGTGGATGAGCAGTTCTTC	CASSLQGVDEQFF
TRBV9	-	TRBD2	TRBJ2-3	TGTGCCAGCAGCGTAGCTAGCGGGGGCAACACAGATACGCAGTATTTT	CASSVASGGNTDTQYF
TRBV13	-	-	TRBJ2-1	TGTGCCAGCAGCTCCGCGGGACTGATCTACAATGAGCAGTTCTTC	CASSSAGLIYNEQFF
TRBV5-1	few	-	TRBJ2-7	TGCGCCAGCAGCCCGGGTAACAGGGCGCTATACGAGCAGTACTTC	CASSPGNRALYEQYF
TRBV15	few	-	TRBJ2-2	TGTGCCACCAGCAGAGATTCAGTACTGACCACCGGGGAGCTGTTTTTT	CATSRDSVLTTGELFF
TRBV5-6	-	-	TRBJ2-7	TGTGCCAGCAGCCCTGGAACATGGCGGGGCTACGAGCAGTACTTC	CASSPGTWRGYEQYF